The source of this T cell receptor beta chain is a study of blood T cell repertoires in COVID-19. Germline values: CDR1 MNHEY, CDR2 SVGAGI. CDR3 length: 16 amino acids. Trimming removed 0 bases at V and 1 base at J, with 12 bases between. Authors' analysis steps: The assay estimated nucleated cells by amplifying reference gene primers. Here immunoSEQ multiplex PCR was the method, and the copy in TCRdb shows in-frame clones only, minus some. Clone size and the V and J calls come from that table; the DNA yielded D and trimming. The data contain 110,000 to 150,000 clones, almost 85% of them seen just once; the ten biggest clones take up about 3.2%.

The rearrangement links TRBV6-5 to TRBJ1-2, with unresolved D. The sequence derives from a middle-aged man with acute or convalescent COVID-19. The material sequenced was peripheral blood. CDR3 loop: CASSYSVNPGNYGYTF. In DNA, the CDR3 is TGTGCCAGCAGTTACTCGGTTAACCCAGGTAACTATGGCTACACCTTC.